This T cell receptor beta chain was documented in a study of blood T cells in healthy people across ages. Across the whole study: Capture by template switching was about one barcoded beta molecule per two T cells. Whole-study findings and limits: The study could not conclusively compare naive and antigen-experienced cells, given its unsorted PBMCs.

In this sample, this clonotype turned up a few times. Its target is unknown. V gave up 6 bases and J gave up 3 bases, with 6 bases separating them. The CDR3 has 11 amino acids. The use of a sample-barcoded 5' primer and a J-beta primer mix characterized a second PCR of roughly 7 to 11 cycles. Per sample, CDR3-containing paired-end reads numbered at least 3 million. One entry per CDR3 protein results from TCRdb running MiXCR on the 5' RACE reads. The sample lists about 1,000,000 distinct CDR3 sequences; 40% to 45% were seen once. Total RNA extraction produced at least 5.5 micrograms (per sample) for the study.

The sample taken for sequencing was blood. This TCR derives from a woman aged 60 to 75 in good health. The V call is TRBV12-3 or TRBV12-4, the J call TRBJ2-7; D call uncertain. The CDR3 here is CASRGIYEQYF. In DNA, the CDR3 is TGTGCCAGCAGGGGCATCTACGAGCAGTACTTC.